One sample yielded the 10 T cell receptor beta chains listed below, sequenced in a study of shared clonotypes between healthy human individuals. Sequencing was performed with immunoSEQ multiplex PCR; in TCRdb, only in-frame clones are kept and a portion is missing. Here the sample spans a few hundred thousand clones, around 97% being singletons. Specimen: naive CD4+ T cells sorted from blood. Subset meaning: CD45RA+ positively selected. The receptors originated from a woman aged 25 to 39 in good health.

This clone was counted once. This chain links TRBV28 with TRBJ2-7, with D hard to call. The germline V gene encodes CDR1 MDHEN and CDR2 SYDVKM. The V and J ends lost 1 base and 3 bases respectively, with 7 bases between them. The CDR3 runs to 13 residues. The CDR3 sequence: CASSLSSGYEQYF. The CDR3 DNA reads as TGTGCCAGCAGTTTATCTAGTGGCTACGAGCAGTACTTC.

The chain couples TRBV29-1 to TRBJ2-2; D remains unclear. Trimming cost V 3 bases and J 6 bases, with 11 bases left between them. The V gene's germline CDR1 is SQVTM and CDR2 ANQGSEA. This CDR3 comprises 13 residues. The chain's CDR3 is CSVELRRAGELFF. The CDR3 nucleotides are TGCAGCGTTGAGTTGCGCAGAGCCGGGGAGCTGTTTTTT.

The V and J genes are TRBV19 and TRBJ1-1; 7 nucleotides align to TRBD1. CDR1 is LNHDA and CDR2 is SQIVND in the germline V gene (reference sequence). J gave up 0 bases and V 3 bases, and 7 bases lay outside the gene matches. The CDR3 consists of 16 residues. The CDR3 loop reads CASSISETGMNTEAFF. The CDR3 DNA is TGTGCCAGTAGTATTTCGGAGACAGGGATGAACACTGAAGCTTTCTTT. Complete variable domain (other parts from reference TRBV19 and TRBJ1-1): DGGITQSPKYLFRKEGQNVTLSCEQNLNHDAMYWYRQDPGQGLRLIYYSQIVNDFQKGDIAEGYSVSREKKESFPLTVTSAQKNPTAFYLCASSISETGMNTEAFFGQGTRLTVV.

CDR3 DNA: TGTGCCAGCGGGTTAGGAGTAGCGGGGGAGCAGTACTTC. This sequence encodes CASGLGVAGEQYF. The chain uses TRBV2 and TRBJ2-7, with TRBD2 matching over 8 bases. The CDR3 spans 13 residues. The J segment lost 7 bases and the V segment lost 8 bases, leaving 10 bases of the junction unmatched. Germline assignment: CDR1 SNHLY and CDR2 FYNNEI.

The rearrangement links TRBV16 to TRBJ2-2; D is tentatively TRBD1 or TRBD2 (5 bases each). Germline V gene data show CDR1 as KGHSY and CDR2 as FQNENV. The CDR3 spans 14 residues. V was clipped by 4 bases and J by 2 bases, with 8 bases between them. The CDR3 here is CASSPGPNTGELFF. The DNA for the CDR3 is TGTGCCAGCAGCCCGGGACCCAACACCGGGGAGCTGTTTTTT.

V usage is TRBV29-1 and J usage is TRBJ2-1; perhaps TRBD2 as D (6 bases). Germline-derived CDR1 and CDR2 are SQVTM and ANQGSEA. The V gene lost 4 bases and the J gene lost 0 bases, with 10 bases spanning the gap. The CDR3 spans 14 residues. The CDR3 protein is CSVVAASSYNEQFF. The CDR3 DNA reads as TGCAGCGTTGTAGCGGCTAGCTCCTACAATGAGCAGTTCTTC.

CDR3 sequence: CASSLQDSTSGNTIYF. CDR3 DNA: TGTGCCAGCTCACTACAAGACAGTACCTCTGGAAACACCATATATTTT. This chain uses TRBV18 with TRBJ1-3; D is possibly TRBD1 (5 bases). Trimming shortened V by 4 bases and J by 0 bases, and 13 bases separated the two germline ends. CDR1 and CDR2 from the germline V gene are KGHSH and LQKENI. This CDR3 has 16 residues.

The chain couples TRBV5-1 to TRBJ1-2; TRBD1 matches at 7 bases. This CDR3 has 13 amino acids. Germline V gene lookup returns CDR1 SGHRS and CDR2 YFSETQ. V shed 2 bases, J shed 7 bases, and the junction held 5 bases outside the gene matches. The CDR3 nucleotides read TGCGCCAGCAGCTTAACAGGGGAGGCTGGCTACACCTTC. Translated, it gives CASSLTGEAGYTF.

This chain connects TRBV30 to TRBJ2-3; 7 bases agree with TRBD1. V dropped 4 bases and J dropped 1; count of bases not matched to a gene: 8. Germline CDR1 GTSNPN, CDR2 SVGIG (reference sequence). The CDR3 length is 15 residues. In nucleotides, the CDR3 is TGTGCCTGGACCTATGGGACAGTCCGCACAGATACGCAGTATTTT. Amino acids: CAWTYGTVRTDTQYF.

The rearrangement joins TRBV27 to TRBJ2-7; 9 nucleotides agree with TRBD1. Germline values: CDR1 MNHEY, CDR2 SMNVEV (reference sequence). This CDR3 is built from 15 residues. Trimming cost V 2 bases and J 5 bases; bases outside gene matches: 7. The CDR3 DNA follows: TGTGCCAGCAGTTTACGGGACAGGGAAGTCAACGAGCAGTACTTC. It is translated as CASSLRDREVNEQYF.